This T cell receptor beta chain was identified in a study of cytomegalovirus exposure and HLA in healthy donors. Study details: The approximately 120 validation repertoires and the approximately 640 first-cohort repertoires shared a platform, a later analysis reported.

Overall study findings and caveats: Cytomegalovirus association was assigned to under 200 TCR beta chains. The classifier was said to identify cytomegalovirus status with high specificity and sensitivity. Many donors carried some public TCRs, although rarity characterized most TCR sequences.

For this clone: Its target is not known.

CDR1 is SNHLY and CDR2 is FYNNEI in the germline V gene. This CDR3 has 12 residues. Trimming took off 8 bases at V and 11 bases at J, with 18 bases between the two ends. Data came from immunoSEQ multiplex PCR; TCRdb stores just in-frame clones and leaves some out. The sample gives some 130,000 clones, about 83% of which show up once; under 1.5% is in the top ten. This sequence originates from a woman aged 30 to 39 in good health and CMV-seronegative. The sequenced material came from PBMCs. This chain connects TRBV2 to TRBJ1-2; tentative D call: TRBD1 (6 bases). CDR3 sequence (DNA): TGTGCCAGCGCGCAGGGGAATTTCGGTTACACCTTC. This encodes CASAQGNFGYTF.